The 30 T cell receptor beta chains below come from one sample, sequenced in a study of blood T cell repertoires in COVID-19. Generated by immunoSEQ multiplex PCR, the TCRdb table keeps only in-frame clones and is missing some. The top ten hold about 10% of the sample, which has roughly 190,000 clones, roughly four fifths seen once. The sequencing input was PBMCs or T cells enriched from blood (not recorded which). Source of these receptors: a man in his forties who had recovered from COVID-19.

This clone appeared a single time. The chain has TRBV12-5 and TRBJ1-1; maybe TRBD1 (6 bases). CDR3 length: 14 residues. V lost 5 bases and J lost 4, with 14 bases in between. Germline V lookup: CDR1 LGHNT, CDR2 FRNRAP. CDR3 protein: CASGTQGGGTEAFF. In DNA form, the CDR3 reads TGTGCTAGTGGTACACAGGGCGGCGGCACTGAAGCTTTCTTT.

This chain connects TRBV4-2 to TRBJ2-2; 7 nucleotides agree with TRBD2. Unmatched junction bases numbered 10, after V lost 0 bases and J lost 0 bases. Germline V gene lookup returns CDR1 LGHNA and CDR2 YNFKEQ. This CDR3 has 19 residues. This CDR3 is CASSQDRVTSSSNTGELFF. The DNA for the CDR3 is TGTGCCAGCAGCCAAGATCGGGTGACTAGCTCATCGAACACCGGGGAGCTGTTTTTT.

J is TRBJ1-6 and V is TRBV15; D remains unclear. Germline CDR1 LNHNV, CDR2 YYDKDF (reference sequence). The CDR3 sequence is 12 residues long. The V end was cut by 0 bases, the J end by 14 bases, with 8 bases between. The CDR3: CATSRDSGTLHF. DNA of the CDR3: TGTGCCACCAGCAGAGATAGCGGCACCCTCCACTTT.

The chain couples TRBV20-1 to TRBJ1-2; TRBD1 might be the D (6 bases). Germline CDR1 is DFQATT and CDR2 is SNEGSKA (reference sequence). V shed 8 bases and J shed 3 bases, with 10 bases lying between them. The CDR3 length is 11 residues. CDR3 loop: CSPQGDYGYTF. CDR3 sequence (DNA): TGCAGTCCACAGGGTGACTATGGCTACACCTTC.

The chain's CDR3 is CASPSGLKPRSPPGQGNSPLHF. The CDR3 DNA sequence: TGTGCCAGCCCCTCGGGTCTCAAACCTCGTTCCCCCCCGGGACAGGGCAATTCACCCCTCCACTTT. The chain joins TRBV27 to TRBJ1-6, with TRBD1 matching 9 bases. CDR1 and CDR2 from the germline V gene are MNHEY and SMNVEV (reference sequence). V lost 8 bases and J lost 7; bases outside the gene matches: 30. This CDR3 contains 22 residues.

In this sample, this clone turned up once. The chain couples TRBV5-1 to TRBJ2-5, with TRBD1 matching over 8 bases. The CDR3 runs 13 residues. J was trimmed by 4 bases and V by 2 bases; bases with no gene match: 1. CDR1 SGHRS and CDR2 YFSETQ come from the germline V gene. The CDR3 reads CASSLGTGETQYF. CDR3 sequence (DNA): TGCGCCAGCAGCTTAGGGACAGGAGAGACCCAGTACTTC. The whole variable domain, filled in from reference TRBV5-1 and TRBJ2-5, reads KAGVTQTPRYLIKTRGQQVTLSCSPISGHRSVSWYQQTPGQGLQFLFEYFSETQRNKGNFPGRFSGRQFSNSRSEMNVSTLELGDSALYLCASSLGTGETQYFGPGTRLLVL.

The V and J genes are TRBV11-3 and TRBJ2-3; D gene unclear. Trimming took off 1 base at V and 0 bases at J, with 5 bases between the two ends. Germline-derived CDR1 and CDR2 are SGHNT and YENEEA. The CDR3 runs 14 residues. CDR3 nucleotides: TGTGCCAGCAGCTTAGGGGCTAGCACAGATACGCAGTATTTT. The encoded protein is CASSLGASTDTQYF.

The chain has TRBV5-5 and TRBJ1-6, with D maybe TRBD1 (5 bases). Germline CDR1 SGHKS, CDR2 YYEKEE (reference sequence). V lost 4 bases to trimming and J lost 2 bases, with 10 bases between them. This CDR3 is 15 amino acids long. As DNA, the CDR3 is TGTGCCAGCAGCCCTCAAGGGGCCTATAATTCACCCCTCCACTTT. Amino acid sequence: CASSPQGAYNSPLHF.

This rearrangement joins TRBV19 to TRBJ2-7; 9 bases agree with TRBD1. Germline assignment: CDR1 LNHDA and CDR2 SQIVND (reference sequence). The CDR3 runs to 13 residues. The V and J ends lost 8 bases and 5 bases, in that order; junction bases with no gene match: 7. In DNA form, the CDR3 reads TGTGCCAGTTCCCGGACAGGGGTCCACGAGCAGTACTTC. It codes for CASSRTGVHEQYF.

The gene calls are TRBV2 and TRBJ1-2; TRBD1 agrees at 9 bases. J was trimmed by 6 bases and V by 6 bases; bases with no gene match: 8. The CDR3 covers 14 residues. The germline gives CDR1 SNHLY, CDR2 FYNNEI. The CDR3 spells CASRGTGSENGYTF. Written as DNA, the CDR3 is TGTGCCAGCAGGGGGACAGGGTCGGAGAATGGCTACACCTTC.

This rearrangement joins TRBV6-5 to TRBJ2-7, with D hard to call. The V end lost 7 bases, the J end lost 4 bases, and 8 bases lay between the germline ends. Germline CDR1 reads MNHEY; CDR2 reads SVGAGI. This CDR3 has 11 amino acids. The CDR3, as DNA: TGTGCCAGCACCAGTCAGTACGAGCAGTACGTC. This translates into CASTSQYEQYV.

The chain joins TRBV5-1 to TRBJ2-7; D ambiguous. The germline gives CDR1 SGHRS, CDR2 YFSETQ. CDR3 size: 13 residues. Trimming took 0 bases from V and 5 from J, leaving 9 bases between them. The CDR3 sequence is CASSLGLPDEQYF. CDR3 nucleotides: TGCGCCAGCAGCTTGGGTCTCCCAGACGAGCAGTACTTC.

The chain employs TRBV6-2 or TRBV6-3 and TRBJ1-2; TRBD1 matches 7 bases. The CDR3 runs to 15 residues. The V gene's germline CDR1 is MNHEY and CDR2 SVGEGT. The V gene end was trimmed by 4 bases and the J gene end by 4 bases; junction bases not matched to a gene: 9. CDR3 sequence reads: CASSSPPRGTYGYTF. The CDR3 coding sequence is TGTGCCAGCAGTTCCCCCCCCAGGGGGACCTATGGCTACACCTTC.

In regard to this clone: At the DNA level, this CDR3 is encoded by other sequences in the same sample as well. V usage is TRBV25-1 and J usage is TRBJ1-2; D is ambiguous. The CDR3 has 14 amino acids. V was clipped by 3 bases and J by 0 bases, with 8 bases between them. Germline loops: CDR1 MGHDK, CDR2 SYGVNS. The CDR3 nucleotides are TGTGCCAGCAGTGAGAGAGGGCCTAACTATGGCTACACCTTC. Its translation is CASSERGPNYGYTF.

The gene calls are TRBV18 and TRBJ2-7; 7 bases agree with TRBD1. V lost 2 bases to trimming and J lost 3 bases; unmatched junction nucleotides: 4. This CDR3 has 14 amino acids. CDR1 is KGHSH and CDR2 is LQKENI in the germline V gene. The CDR3 sequence is CASSPSTGYYEQYV. Written as DNA, the CDR3 is TGTGCCAGCTCACCATCGACAGGGTACTACGAGCAGTACGTC.

The chain joins TRBV12-5 to TRBJ2-1, with 14 bases that match TRBD2. The germline CDR1 and CDR2 sequences are LGHNT and FRNRAP. This CDR3 comprises 16 residues. With 5 bases clipped from V and 8 bases from J, the junction kept 8 bases outside the gene matches. CDR3 loop: CASGGGTSGRKDEQFF. In DNA, the CDR3 is TGTGCTAGTGGTGGGGGGACTAGCGGGAGAAAAGATGAGCAGTTCTTC.

The chain uses TRBV30 and TRBJ2-1, with TRBD1 matching over 10 bases. The V gene end was trimmed by 2 bases and the J gene end by 8 bases; junction bases not matched to a gene: 9. The germline gives CDR1 GTSNPN, CDR2 SVGIG (reference sequence). The CDR3 loop spans 15 amino acids. For the CDR3, the DNA is TGTGCCTGGAGTACAGGACAGGGGGTTTGGGATGAGCAGTTCTTC. Translating gives CAWSTGQGVWDEQFF.

The chain joins TRBV9 to TRBJ1-1; maybe TRBD1 (6 bases). The CDR3 extends over 15 amino acids. The germline CDR1 and CDR2 sequences are SGDLS and YYNGEE. The V end was cut by 4 bases, the J end by 4 bases, with 17 bases between. CDR3 protein: CASSLQGVRGTEAFF. The CDR3 DNA reads TGTGCCAGCAGCTTACAGGGAGTTCGAGGCACTGAAGCTTTCTTT.

The chain is built from TRBV4-3 and TRBJ1-3; 9 positions agree with TRBD1. V trimming: 0 bases; J trimming: 4 bases; junction bases outside the gene matches: 7. CDR3 size: 17 residues. Germline V gene sequence: CDR1 LGHNA, CDR2 YSLEER. The CDR3 DNA reads as TGCGCCAGCAGCCAAGAACAGGGGGCATCGTACGGAAACACCATATATTTT. The encoded protein is CASSQEQGASYGNTIYF.

The genes are TRBV5-6 and TRBJ1-2; D gene ambiguous. Between the trimmed V and J ends, which lost 2 bases and 4 bases, there was a span of 15 bases. Germline assignment: CDR1 SGHDT and CDR2 YYEEEE. The CDR3 consists of 15 residues. The CDR3 DNA reads as TGTGCCAGCAGCTTCAGCCTCGATGAGGTCTATGGCTACACCTTC. Protein product: CASSFSLDEVYGYTF.

This clone occurred many times. The V call is TRBV10-1, the J call TRBJ2-7, with 7 nucleotides matching TRBD2. This CDR3 has 16 amino acids. Germline values: CDR1 WNHNN, CDR2 SYGVQD (reference sequence). The V and J ends lost 3 bases and 2 bases, in that order; junction bases with no gene match: 10. The CDR3 here is CASSDPTSADPYEQYF. CDR3 DNA: TGCGCCAGCAGTGACCCTACTAGCGCCGATCCCTACGAGCAGTACTTC.

CDR3 sequence (DNA): TGCAGCTCACAAGACAGTATGAACACTGAAGCTTTCTTT. Translated, it gives CSSQDSMNTEAFF. V is TRBV29-1 and J is TRBJ1-1; D perhaps matches TRBD1 (5 bases). Trimming took off 8 bases at V and 0 bases at J, with 13 bases between the two ends. This CDR3 is 13 amino acids long. CDR1 and CDR2 (germline): SQVTM, ANQGSEA.

The chain uses TRBV4-3 and TRBJ2-5, with 11 bases lining up with TRBD2. This CDR3 spans 17 amino acids. V was clipped by 2 bases and J by 4 bases; unmatched bases: 9. Germline V gene sequence: CDR1 LGHNA, CDR2 YSLEER. The DNA of the CDR3 is TGCGCCAGCAGCCAAAGACGCCCCGGGACTAGCGGAGAGACCCAGTACTTC. Translating gives CASSQRRPGTSGETQYF.

The rearrangement links TRBV6-5 to TRBJ2-7, with D maybe TRBD2 (6 bases). V lost 4 bases and J lost 0, with 13 bases in between. Per germline, CDR1 MNHEY and CDR2 SVGAGI. CDR3 length: 15 amino acids. The CDR3 sequence: CASSSRRRGSYEQYV. The CDR3 coding sequence is TGTGCCAGCAGTTCCCGGAGGCGGGGCTCCTACGAGCAGTACGTC.

The CDR3, as DNA: TGTGCCAGCAGCTTACTTGGAGGGAGTGGGTACAATGAGCAGTTCTTC. Translated, it gives CASSLLGGSGYNEQFF. This chain uses TRBV7-6 with TRBJ2-1; D is possibly TRBD2 (6 bases). This CDR3 is built from 16 residues. V gave up 2 bases and J gave up 4 bases, with 15 bases separating them. Germline values: CDR1 SGHVS, CDR2 FNYEAQ.

This clone was observed a single time. J is TRBJ1-1 and V is TRBV5-1; maybe TRBD1 (5 bases). Germline CDR1 is SGHRS and CDR2 is YFSETQ. V gave up 3 bases and J gave up 1 base, with 16 bases separating them. This CDR3 region has 16 residues. DNA of the CDR3: TGCGCCAGCAGCTGGACCCCCCAGGGTTGGAACACTGAAGCTTTCTTT. This gives the protein CASSWTPQGWNTEAFF.

In its sample, this clone was seen once. The V and J genes are TRBV18 and TRBJ2-1; no definite D call. Per the germline V gene, CDR1 is KGHSH and CDR2 is LQKENI. This CDR3 is built from 13 residues. Trimming cost V 2 bases and J 7 bases, with 9 bases left between them. The DNA for the CDR3 is TGTGCCAGCTCACCATCGGCGGTGAATGAGCAGTTCTTC. Translating gives CASSPSAVNEQFF.

The J gene is TRBJ2-3, the V gene TRBV29-1; tentative D call: TRBD1 (5 bases). Looked up from germline, CDR1 is SQVTM and CDR2 is ANQGSEA. The V gene lost 7 bases and the J gene lost 0 bases, with 11 bases spanning the gap. The CDR3 extends over 13 amino acids. The CDR3 loop reads CSGRQTSTDTQYF. For the CDR3, the DNA is TGCAGCGGGCGACAGACTAGCACAGATACGCAGTATTTT.

The chain uses TRBV11-2 and TRBJ1-5; no reliable D call. This CDR3 has 16 amino acids. Trimming stripped 0 bases from V and 7 bases from J, with 16 bases between. Germline CDR1 SGHAT, CDR2 FQNNGV. The CDR3 coding sequence is TGTGCCAGCAGCTTAGATCGAGGGTTCGCAGACCAGCCCCAGCATTTT. This codes for CASSLDRGFADQPQHF.

This chain joins TRBV7-3 and TRBJ2-1; no definite D call. The CDR3 spans 15 residues. With 6 bases removed from V and 0 bases from J, the gap between germline ends came to 12 bases. The germline gives CDR1 SGHTA, CDR2 FQGTGA. Here the CDR3 DNA reads TGTGCCAGCAGTTACACCTCGTACTCCTACAATGAGCAGTTCTTC. Protein sequence: CASSYTSYSYNEQFF.